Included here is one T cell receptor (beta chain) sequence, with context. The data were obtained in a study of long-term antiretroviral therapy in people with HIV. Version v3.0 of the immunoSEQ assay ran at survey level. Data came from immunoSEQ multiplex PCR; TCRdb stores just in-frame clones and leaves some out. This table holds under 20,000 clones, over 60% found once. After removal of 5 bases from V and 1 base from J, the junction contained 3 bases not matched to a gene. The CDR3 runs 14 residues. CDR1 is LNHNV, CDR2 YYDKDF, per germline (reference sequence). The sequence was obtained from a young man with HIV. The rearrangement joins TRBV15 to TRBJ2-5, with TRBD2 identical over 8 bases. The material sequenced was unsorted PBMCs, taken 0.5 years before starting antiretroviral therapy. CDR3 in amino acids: CATSPTSGQETQYF. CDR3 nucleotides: TGTGCCACCAGCCCTACTAGCGGCCAAGAGACCCAGTACTTC.